These 3 T cell receptor beta chains came from one sample sequenced in a study of blood T cell repertoires in COVID-19. The method was immunoSEQ multiplex PCR; TCRdb's version includes in-frame clones alone and lacks a portion of them. The table records fewer than 350,000 clones, around 90% of them present only once. Material: PBMCs or T cells enriched from blood (not recorded which). The origin of the receptors is a woman aged 35 to 49 with acute COVID-19.

This sequence joins TRBV18 and TRBJ1-1, with a possible D match to TRBD1 (6 bases). Germline-derived CDR1 and CDR2 are KGHSH and LQKENI. V dropped 8 bases and J dropped 5 bases, with 21 bases sitting between them. The CDR3 consists of 15 residues. This CDR3 is CASQPAVGAGTEAFF. In DNA, the CDR3 is TGTGCCAGCCAGCCTGCTGTGGGGGCAGGGACTGAAGCTTTCTTT.

A few counts support this clone. The chain recombines TRBV6-2 or TRBV6-3 with TRBJ1-1, with 9 bases aligning to TRBD1. The V segment lost 5 bases and the J segment 11 bases; nucleotides outside the gene matches: 3. The CDR3 length is 11 residues. Germline V CDR1 and CDR2: MNHEY, SVGEGT. The CDR3 region is CASSMGTGAFF. The CDR3 DNA follows: TGTGCCAGCAGTATGGGGACAGGGGCTTTCTTT.

With respect to this clone: The same CDR3 also results from other DNA sequences found in this sample. The J gene is TRBJ1-2, the V gene TRBV5-1, with 10 bases identical to TRBD1. The trim removed 4 bases at V and 7 bases at J, leaving 7 bases unmatched. The germline CDR1 and CDR2 sequences are SGHRS and YFSETQ. The length of the CDR3 is 14 residues. CDR3 sequence (DNA): TGCGCCAGCAGCCCAGACAGGGGGCTCGGTGGCTACACCTTC. It translates to CASSPDRGLGGYTF.